A single sample gave rise to the 15 T cell receptor beta chains below, sequenced in a study of T cell repertoires in cytomegalovirus infection. From the reads, TCRdb called clonotypes with MiXCR, one entry per CDR3 protein. The sample carries nearly 550,000 distinct CDR3 sequences, more than 15% recorded once. The sequenced material came from CD8+ T cells from PBMCs. The receptors stem from a human donor in good health (CMV status not recorded). Some clones in this sample may be carry-over from other donors' samples.

This chain joins TRBV25-1 and TRBJ1-1, with D unresolved. This CDR3 comprises 13 residues. Between the trimmed V and J ends, which lost 0 bases and 11 bases, there was a span of 13 bases. Germline CDR1 is MGHDK and CDR2 is SYGVNS. The CDR3 loop reads CASSEYLGIGAFF. CDR3 in DNA: TGTGCCAGCAGTGAATATTTGGGGATTGGGGCTTTCTTT. Combining the CDR3 with reference TRBV25-1 and TRBJ1-1 gives the whole variable domain EADIYQTPRYLVIGTGKKITLECSQTMGHDKMYWYQQDPGMELHLIHYSYGVNSTEKGDLSSESTVSRIRTEHFPLTLESARPSHTSQYLCASSEYLGIGAFFGQGTRLTVV.

The chain carries TRBV9 and TRBJ2-1; a possible D gene is TRBD1 (6 bases). The ends were cut back, 1 base at V and 6 bases at J, with 17 bases in the middle. The germline V gene has CDR1 SGDLS and CDR2 YYNGEE. The CDR3 covers 16 residues. CDR3 DNA sequence: TGTGCCAGCAGCGTAAAGGTCCCTCCAGGGGCCAATGAGCAGTTCTTC. Amino acid sequence: CASSVKVPPGANEQFF.

In regard to this clonotype: It may be a read error: a sequence one base away is much more abundant. V and J are TRBV7-9 and TRBJ2-3; the D is unclear. The germline V gene has CDR1 SEHNR and CDR2 FQNEAQ (reference sequence). The CDR3 consists of 13 residues. Trimming left V 5 bases short and J 10 bases short, with 16 bases between. CDR3 sequence reads: CASSPRNRKSQYF. The CDR3 DNA reads TGTGCCAGCAGCCCCCGGAACCGCAAGTCGCAGTATTTT. Supplemented by reference TRBV7-9 and TRBJ2-3, the full variable domain reads DTGVSQNPRHKITKRGQNVTFRCDPISEHNRLYWYRQTLGQGPEFLTYFQNEAQLEKSRLLSDRFSAERPKGSFSTLEIQRTEQGDSAMYLCASSPRNRKSQYFGPGTRLTVL.

This clonotype was seen only once. This rearrangement joins TRBV15 to TRBJ1-2; TRBD1 might be the D (5 bases). The CDR3 is 14 residues long. With 5 bases removed from V and 7 bases from J, the gap between germline ends came to 17 bases. The germline CDR1 and CDR2 sequences are LNHNV and YYDKDF (reference sequence). This chain's CDR3 is CATSPRGRESGYTF. The CDR3 coding sequence is TGTGCCACCAGCCCCCGTGGCAGGGAAAGTGGCTACACCTTC. Complete variable domain (other parts from reference TRBV15 and TRBJ1-2): DAMVIQNPRYQVTQFGKPVTLSCSQTLNHNVMYWYQQKSSQAPKLLFHYYDKDFNNEADTPDNFQSRRPNTSFCFLDIRSPGLGDTAMYLCATSPRGRESGYTFGSGTRLTVV.

This sequence joins TRBV28 and TRBJ2-2; D is possibly TRBD2 (5 bases). CDR1 and CDR2 from the germline V gene are MDHEN and SYDVKM. V lost 2 bases and J lost 7, with 8 bases in between. The CDR3 has 13 amino acids. The CDR3 nucleotides are TGTGCCAGCAGTTTAGAGGGTGGCGGGGAGCTGTTTTTT. Protein: CASSLEGGGELFF.

This clonotype came up a few times. The V call is TRBV19, the J call TRBJ2-3; D gene ambiguous. The CDR3 runs to 14 residues. Germline V CDR1 and CDR2: LNHDA, SQIVND (reference sequence). V lost 5 bases to trimming and J lost 0 bases, with 9 bases between them. CDR3 nucleotides: TGTGCCAGTAGTTGGTCACCTAGCACAGATACGCAGTATTTT. Protein: CASSWSPSTDTQYF.

Ten or more counts support this clonotype. The chain links TRBV7-6 to TRBJ2-1; TRBD2 is a possible D gene (5 bases). V shed 1 base and J shed 4 bases, with 11 bases lying between them. Germline values: CDR1 SGHVS, CDR2 FNYEAQ. This CDR3 has 15 residues. Written as DNA, the CDR3 is TGTGCCAGCAGCTTAGAGGCGGGTGCTTACAATGAGCAGTTCTTC. Its protein is CASSLEAGAYNEQFF. The full variable domain, with the rest looked up from reference TRBV7-6 and TRBJ2-1, is GAGVSQSPRYKVTKRGQDVALRCDPISGHVSLYWYRQALGQGPEFLTYFNYEAQQDKSGLPNDRFSAERPEGSISTLTIQRTEQRDSAMYRCASSLEAGAYNEQFFGPGTRLTVL.

This clonotype showed up just a few times. The J gene is TRBJ1-6, the V gene TRBV25-1; 8 bases line up with TRBD1. V trimming: 6 bases; J trimming: 0 bases; junction bases outside the gene matches: 25. CDR1 and CDR2 (germline): MGHDK, SYGVNS. CDR3 size: 23 residues. The CDR3 here is CASSPNLATGVWFDGSYNSPLHF. CDR3 DNA: TGTGCCAGCAGCCCAAATCTGGCGACAGGGGTTTGGTTTGACGGCTCCTATAATTCACCCCTCCACTTT.

A note on this clonotype: The junction shows a germline mismatch at one end, possibly a read error. The chain combines TRBV28 with TRBJ1-4; possible D gene TRBD1, 5 bases. The CDR3 length is 10 residues. Germline V gene data show CDR1 as MDHEN and CDR2 as SYDVKM. In nucleotides, the CDR3 is TGTGCCAGCAGTCGGGGGAAAGCGATTTTT. Translation gives CASSRGKAIF.

This clonotype showed up many times. The rearrangement links TRBV11-2 to TRBJ2-5; TRBD1 matches at 7 bases. The V segment lost 6 bases and the J segment 5 bases; nucleotides outside the gene matches: 6. CDR3 size: 13 residues. Per the germline V gene, CDR1 is SGHAT and CDR2 is FQNNGV. The CDR3: CASRDTGEETQYF. The CDR3 coding sequence is TGTGCCAGCAGAGATACAGGGGAGGAGACCCAGTACTTC.

This rearrangement joins TRBV5-1 to TRBJ2-7, with 10 nucleotides matching TRBD2. The CDR3 covers 17 residues. V shed 1 base, J shed 3 bases, and the junction held 10 bases outside the gene matches. CDR1 is SGHRS, CDR2 YFSETQ, per germline. Here the CDR3 reads CASSLRLALAGRYEQYF. CDR3 DNA sequence: TGCGCCAGCAGCTTGCGGTTGGCACTAGCGGGACGCTACGAGCAGTACTTC.

This rearrangement joins TRBV10-3 to TRBJ1-6; D gene unclear. Germline V gene sequence: CDR1 ENHRY, CDR2 SYGVKD. The length of the CDR3 is 18 residues. Trimming stripped 0 bases from V and 6 bases from J, with 18 bases between. CDR3 loop: CAISESAILAVTNSPLHF. The CDR3 bases are TGTGCCATCAGTGAGTCGGCGATATTGGCCGTAACTAATTCACCCCTCCACTTT.

With respect to this clonotype: Relative to the germline gene, one junction end is altered; a read error may explain this. The chain combines TRBV19 with TRBJ2-2; tentatively, D is TRBD2 (5 bases). Germline assignment: CDR1 LNHDA and CDR2 SQIVND (reference sequence). This CDR3 has 14 amino acids. The DNA of the CDR3 is TGTGCCAGTAGTATTGGAGTGTACACCGGGGTGCTGTTTTTT. This encodes CASSIGVYTGVLFF.

This clonotype has ten or more counts. V is TRBV27 and J is TRBJ2-2, with D hard to call. Trimming shortened V by 6 bases and J by 3 bases, and 14 bases separated the two germline ends. Germline V gene data show CDR1 as MNHEY and CDR2 as SMNVEV (reference sequence). CDR3 length: 15 residues. CDR3 nucleotides: TGTGCCAGCAGCCGTAAGGGTGGCGACACCGGGGAGCTGTTTTTT. This encodes CASSRKGGDTGELFF.

The rearrangement joins TRBV7-9 to TRBJ1-5; 9 bases fit TRBD1. This CDR3 contains 14 residues. The trim removed 5 bases at V and 5 bases at J, leaving 4 bases unmatched. CDR1 is SEHNR, CDR2 FQNEAQ, per germline (reference sequence). The CDR3 sequence: CASSGTGLDQPQHF. CDR3 bases: TGTGCCAGCAGCGGGACAGGGCTGGATCAGCCCCAGCATTTT.